The 5 T cell receptor beta chains listed next were all sequenced from one sample in a study of blood T cell repertoires in COVID-19. Sequencing was performed with immunoSEQ multiplex PCR; in TCRdb, only in-frame clones are kept and a portion is missing. Of roughly 200,000 clones in the sample, about 80% were seen once. Input material: peripheral blood. Receptors were obtained from a man in his fifties with active or convalescent COVID-19.

V gene TRBV5-6 combines with J gene TRBJ2-2; 7 bases line up with TRBD1. This CDR3 region has 15 residues. Trimming removed 5 bases from V and 2 bases from J; junction bases left unmatched: 6. Looked up from germline, CDR1 is SGHDT and CDR2 is YYEEEE. The CDR3 DNA reads TGTGCCAGCAGTTGGACAGGTCACAACACCGGGGAGCTGTTTTTT. It translates to CASSWTGHNTGELFF.

The chain has TRBV10-3 and TRBJ1-1, with 8 bases matching TRBD1. This CDR3 contains 15 residues. V shed 0 bases, J shed 0 bases, and the junction held 0 bases outside the gene matches. From germline, CDR1 is ENHRY and CDR2 SYGVKD. In DNA form, the CDR3 reads TGTGCCATCAGTGAGTCGACAGGGGTGAACACTGAAGCTTTCTTT. It is translated as CAISESTGVNTEAFF.

This clone was counted once. This rearrangement joins TRBV27 to TRBJ2-7; 8 positions match TRBD1. CDR1 is MNHEY, CDR2 SMNVEV, per germline (reference sequence). The CDR3 runs 14 residues. Unmatched junction bases numbered 7, after V lost 2 bases and J lost 7 bases. The CDR3 is CASSLGNRGYEQYF. For the CDR3, the DNA is TGTGCCAGCAGTTTAGGGAACAGGGGGTATGAGCAGTACTTC.

V is TRBV28 and J is TRBJ1-2, with 8 bases matching TRBD1. The CDR3 is 14 residues long. The junction had 9 bases not matched to a gene; V was cut back by 6 bases and J by 6 bases. Germline assignment: CDR1 MDHEN and CDR2 SYDVKM. The CDR3 coding sequence is TGTGCCAGCAGCCCAAATCCCAGGGGGCATGGCTACACCTTC. Translating it yields CASSPNPRGHGYTF.

The chain is built from TRBV29-1 and TRBJ2-2; 7 positions agree with TRBD2. This CDR3 comprises 13 residues. CDR1 and CDR2 from the germline V gene are SQVTM and ANQGSEA. V was clipped by 4 bases and J by 5 bases; unmatched bases: 4. The CDR3, as DNA: TGCAGCGTTGGAGGCGGGGGAACCGGGGAGCTGTTTTTT. This translates into CSVGGGGTGELFF.